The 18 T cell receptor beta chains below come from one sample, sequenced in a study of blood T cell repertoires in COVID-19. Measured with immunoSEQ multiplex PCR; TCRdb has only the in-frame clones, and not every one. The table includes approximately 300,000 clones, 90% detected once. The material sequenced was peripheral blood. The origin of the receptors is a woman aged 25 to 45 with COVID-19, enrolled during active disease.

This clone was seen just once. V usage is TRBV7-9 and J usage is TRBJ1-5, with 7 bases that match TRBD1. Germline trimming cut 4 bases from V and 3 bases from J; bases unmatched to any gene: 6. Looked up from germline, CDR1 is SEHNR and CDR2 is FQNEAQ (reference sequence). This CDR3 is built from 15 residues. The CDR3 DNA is TGTGCCAGCAGCTCCGGGACAGCGGTCAATCAGCCCCAGCATTTT. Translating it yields CASSSGTAVNQPQHF.

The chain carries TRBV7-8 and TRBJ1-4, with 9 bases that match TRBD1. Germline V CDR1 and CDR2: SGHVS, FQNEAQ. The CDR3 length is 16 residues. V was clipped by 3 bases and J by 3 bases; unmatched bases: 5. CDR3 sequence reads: CASSFRDRASNEKLFF. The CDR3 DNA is TGTGCCAGCAGCTTCCGGGACAGGGCCTCTAATGAAAAACTGTTTTTT.

The CDR3 region has the DNA TGTGCCTGGAGCCCGACTAGGGGCAATGAGCAGTTCTTC. Protein sequence: CAWSPTRGNEQFF. The V and J genes are TRBV30 and TRBJ2-1, with TRBD2 as a possible D gene (6 bases). This CDR3 spans 13 amino acids. Germline assignment: CDR1 GTSNPN and CDR2 SVGIG (reference sequence). The germline V and J ends were trimmed by 3 bases and 6 bases, with 12 bases remaining between them.

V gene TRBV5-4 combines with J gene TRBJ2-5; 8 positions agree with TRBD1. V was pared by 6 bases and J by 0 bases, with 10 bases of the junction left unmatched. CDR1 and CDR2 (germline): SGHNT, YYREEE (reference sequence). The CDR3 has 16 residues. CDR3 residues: CASNPGQGVNQETQYF. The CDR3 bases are TGTGCCAGCAACCCCGGACAGGGCGTCAACCAAGAGACCCAGTACTTC.

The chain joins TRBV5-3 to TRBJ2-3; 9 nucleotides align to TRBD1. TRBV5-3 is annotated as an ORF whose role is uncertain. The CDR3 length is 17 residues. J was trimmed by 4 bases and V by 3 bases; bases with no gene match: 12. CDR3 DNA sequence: TGTGCCAGAAGCTCACCGCGTAGGGACAGGGACCCAGATACGCAGTATTTT. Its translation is CARSSPRRDRDPDTQYF.

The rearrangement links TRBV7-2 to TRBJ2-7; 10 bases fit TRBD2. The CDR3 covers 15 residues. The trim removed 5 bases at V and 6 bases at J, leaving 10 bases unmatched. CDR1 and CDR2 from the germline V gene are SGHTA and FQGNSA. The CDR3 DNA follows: TGTGCCAGCAGCCTCAATAGCGGGAGGCTTTCCGAGCAGTACTTC. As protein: CASSLNSGRLSEQYF.

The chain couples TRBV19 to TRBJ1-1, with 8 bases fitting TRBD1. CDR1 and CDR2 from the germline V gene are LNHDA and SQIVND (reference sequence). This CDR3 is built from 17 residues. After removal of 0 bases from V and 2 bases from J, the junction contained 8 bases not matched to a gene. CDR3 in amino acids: CASSIDVTGQGNTEAFF. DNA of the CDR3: TGTGCCAGTAGTATAGATGTTACCGGACAGGGCAACACTGAAGCTTTCTTT.

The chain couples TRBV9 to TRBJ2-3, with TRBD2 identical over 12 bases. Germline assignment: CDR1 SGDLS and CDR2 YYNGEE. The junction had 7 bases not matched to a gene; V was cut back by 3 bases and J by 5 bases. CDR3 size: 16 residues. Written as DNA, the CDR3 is TGTGCCAGCAGCGCCCCAGGACTAGCGGGAAGAGATACGCAGTATTTT. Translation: CASSAPGLAGRDTQYF.

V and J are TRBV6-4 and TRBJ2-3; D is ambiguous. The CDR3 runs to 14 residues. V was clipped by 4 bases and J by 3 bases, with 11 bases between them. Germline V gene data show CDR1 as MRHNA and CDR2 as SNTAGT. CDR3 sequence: CASSAKGATDTQYF. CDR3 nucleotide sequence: TGTGCCAGCAGTGCCAAAGGAGCGACAGATACGCAGTATTTT.

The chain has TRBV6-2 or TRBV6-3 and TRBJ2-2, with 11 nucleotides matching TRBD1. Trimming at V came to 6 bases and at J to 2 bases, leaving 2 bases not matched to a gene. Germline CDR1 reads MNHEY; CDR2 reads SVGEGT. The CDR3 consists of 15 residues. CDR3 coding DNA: TGTGCCAGCAGCCGGACAGGGGGCAACACCGGGGAGCTGTTTTTT. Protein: CASSRTGGNTGELFF.

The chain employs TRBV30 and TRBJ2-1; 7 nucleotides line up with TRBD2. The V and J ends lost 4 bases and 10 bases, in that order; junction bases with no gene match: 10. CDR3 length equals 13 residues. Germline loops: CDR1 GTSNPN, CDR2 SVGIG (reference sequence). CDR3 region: CAWNRLAEGEQFF. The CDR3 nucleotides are TGTGCCTGGAACCGACTAGCCGAGGGGGAGCAGTTCTTC.

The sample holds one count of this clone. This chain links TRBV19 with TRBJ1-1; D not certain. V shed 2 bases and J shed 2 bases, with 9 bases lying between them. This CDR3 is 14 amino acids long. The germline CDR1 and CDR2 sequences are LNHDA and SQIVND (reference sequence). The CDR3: CASSIRRVNTEAFF. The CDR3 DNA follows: TGTGCCAGTAGTATAAGGAGGGTCAACACTGAAGCTTTCTTT.

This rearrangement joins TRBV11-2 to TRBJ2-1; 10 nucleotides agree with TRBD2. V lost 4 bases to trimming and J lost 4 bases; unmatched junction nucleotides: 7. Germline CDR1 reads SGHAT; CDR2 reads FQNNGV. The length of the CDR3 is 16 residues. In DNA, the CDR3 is TGTGCCAGCAGCTCCAGGACTAGCGGCAGATACAATGAGCAGTTCTTC. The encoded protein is CASSSRTSGRYNEQFF.

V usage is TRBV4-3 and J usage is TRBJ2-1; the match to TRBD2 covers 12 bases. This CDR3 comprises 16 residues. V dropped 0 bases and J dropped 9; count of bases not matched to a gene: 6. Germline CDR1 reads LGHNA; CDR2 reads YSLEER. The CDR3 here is CASSQDMGLAGTEQFF. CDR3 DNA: TGCGCCAGCAGCCAAGATATGGGACTAGCGGGCACTGAGCAGTTCTTC.

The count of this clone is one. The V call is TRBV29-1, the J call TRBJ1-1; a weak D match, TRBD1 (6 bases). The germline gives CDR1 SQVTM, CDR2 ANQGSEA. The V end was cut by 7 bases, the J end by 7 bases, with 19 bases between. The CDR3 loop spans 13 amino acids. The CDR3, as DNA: TGCAGCGCTCTGAGGGGGAACAGGGATGAAGCTTTCTTT. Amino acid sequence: CSALRGNRDEAFF.

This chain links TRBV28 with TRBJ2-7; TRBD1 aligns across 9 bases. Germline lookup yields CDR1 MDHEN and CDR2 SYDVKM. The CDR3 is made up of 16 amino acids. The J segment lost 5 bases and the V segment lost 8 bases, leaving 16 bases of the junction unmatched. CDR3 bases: TGTGCCAGCTCCCGGACCGGGACAGGGTTATCGCACGAGCAGTACTTC. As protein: CASSRTGTGLSHEQYF.

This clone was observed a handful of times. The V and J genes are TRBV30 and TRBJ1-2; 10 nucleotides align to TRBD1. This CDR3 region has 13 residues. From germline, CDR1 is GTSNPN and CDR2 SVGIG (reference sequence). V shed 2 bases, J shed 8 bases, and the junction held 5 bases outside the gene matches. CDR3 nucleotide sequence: TGTGCCTGGAGTCCGACAGGGGGCGCAGGCTACACCTTC. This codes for CAWSPTGGAGYTF.

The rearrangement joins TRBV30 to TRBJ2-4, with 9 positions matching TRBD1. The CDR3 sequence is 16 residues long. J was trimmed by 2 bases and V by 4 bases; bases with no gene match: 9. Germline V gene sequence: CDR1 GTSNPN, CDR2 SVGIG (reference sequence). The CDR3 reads CAWKVYRGRSKNIQYF. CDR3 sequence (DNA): TGTGCCTGGAAAGTATACAGGGGGCGATCCAAAAACATTCAGTACTTC.